This T cell receptor beta chain is from a study of T cell repertoires in cytomegalovirus infection (dated by TCRdb to 2018 to 2020). A note on the overall study: Donor HLA type was relevant to the analysis, because carriage of CMV infection together with the matching HLA type was indicated by public TCR beta signatures. General findings and caveats noted by the study authors: The ex vivo response was dominated by HLA-C-restricted CMV-specific TCR beta clonotypes, which also provided the single most frequent clonotype in two of eight donors. Cumulative frequency of public TCR beta family members discriminated carriers of CMV infection plus the relevant HLA type in this cohort and an independent roughly 340-donor cohort.

There are 13 amino acids in the CDR3, from cysteine to phenylalanine inclusive. The only DNA kept is the CDR3, 39 bases in frame from the first base. Deletion took 9 bases off V and 0 bases off J, with a span of 9 bases between the germline ends. The germline V gene provides CDR1 MDHEN and CDR2 SYDVKM. This clonotype has just a few counts. Its antigen has not been determined. Base qualities are not recorded, but no much larger clone differs from it by a single base. The listed sequencing device is Illumina HiSeq 1500. The public reads were reanalyzed by TCRdb: fastp trimming at Q25, MiXCR alignment, in-frame beta chains only. Entries are consolidated by CDR3 protein sequence, retaining the most common genes and DNA. The sample table holds more than 150,000 distinct CDR3 sequences, of which around a quarter were seen once. 9.5% to 13% of the sample lies in the top ten.

The receptor's source is a human donor in good health (CMV status not recorded). Some clones in this sample may be carry-over from other donors' samples. Recombination joined TRBV28 with TRBJ1-5; the D gene is unclear. Sample: PBMCs. In nucleotides, the sequence is TGTGCCAGTTGGACGGATAGCAATCAGCCCCAGCATTTT. Translation gives CASWTDSNQPQHF.